The rows below give T cell receptor beta chains drawn from one sample of a study of cytomegalovirus exposure and HLA in healthy donors. Clones were sequenced by immunoSEQ multiplex PCR, and TCRdb holds only the in-frame ones, with some missing. The sample holds about 170,000 clones, about 85% seen once. What was sequenced was PBMCs. Receptors originate from a man younger than 35 in good health and CMV-seropositive. Both conserved end residues are part of each CDR3. The order of the fields is clone size, J gene, D gene, CDR3 length, V gene, CDR3 protein, CDR3 DNA. A D gene is named only where the DNA matches it firmly. Size is omitted from some rows. Given values are once, few, many or a class for expanded clones.

clone size: NA
J gene: TRBJ1-5
D gene: NA
CDR3 length: 13
V gene: TRBV9
CDR3 protein: CASSVEGGQPQHF
CDR3 DNA: TGTGCCAGCAGCGTAGAGGGAGGTCAGCCCCAGCATTTT

clone size: NA
J gene: TRBJ2-1
D gene: NA
CDR3 length: 17
V gene: TRBV5-1
CDR3 protein: CASSLVGIGGENNEQFF
CDR3 DNA: TGCGCCAGCAGCTTGGTCGGTATCGGGGGTGAAAACAATGAGCAGTTCTTC

clone size: NA
J gene: TRBJ1-1
D gene: NA
CDR3 length: 13
V gene: TRBV5-1
CDR3 protein: CASRYKEGGEAFF
CDR3 DNA: TGCGCCAGCAGATATAAGGAGGGAGGTGAAGCTTTCTTT

clone size: NA
J gene: TRBJ1-1
D gene: TRBD1
CDR3 length: 18
V gene: TRBV18
CDR3 protein: CASSPPVSQGALGTEAFF
CDR3 DNA: TGTGCCAGCTCACCACCGGTATCACAGGGGGCGTTAGGCACTGAAGCTTTCTTT

clone size: NA
J gene: TRBJ1-2
D gene: TRBD1
CDR3 length: 15
V gene: TRBV19
CDR3 protein: CASSSPGGGSYGYTF
CDR3 DNA: TGTGCCAGTAGTTCCCCAGGGGGCGGATCCTATGGCTACACCTTC

clone size: NA
J gene: TRBJ2-7
D gene: NA
CDR3 length: 14
V gene: TRBV5-8
CDR3 protein: CASRLLGQNYEQYF
CDR3 DNA: TGTGCCAGCAGACTTTTGGGGCAGAACTACGAGCAGTACTTC

clone size: NA
J gene: TRBJ1-2
D gene: NA
CDR3 length: 11
V gene: TRBV9
CDR3 protein: CASSDSKGYTF
CDR3 DNA: TGTGCCAGCAGCGACAGTAAAGGCTACACCTTC

clone size: NA
J gene: TRBJ1-2
D gene: NA
CDR3 length: 15
V gene: TRBV15
CDR3 protein: CATREGQSRDYGYTF
CDR3 DNA: TGTGCCACCAGGGAGGGTCAGTCCCGGGACTATGGCTACACCTTC

clone size: few
J gene: TRBJ1-3
D gene: NA
CDR3 length: 14
V gene: TRBV7-8
CDR3 protein: CASSSNTVRNTIYF
CDR3 DNA: TGTGCCAGCAGTAGTAATACGGTGCGGAACACCATATATTTT

clone size: NA
J gene: TRBJ1-2
D gene: NA
CDR3 length: 15
V gene: TRBV27
CDR3 protein: CASSPKTKGTLSYTF
CDR3 DNA: TGTGCCAGCAGTCCGAAAACAAAGGGGACTCTAAGCTACACCTTC

clone size: NA
J gene: TRBJ1-6
D gene: TRBD1
CDR3 length: 16
V gene: TRBV5-1
CDR3 protein: CASSSGTGSYNSPLHF
CDR3 DNA: TGCGCCAGCAGCTCCGGGACAGGGAGTTATAATTCACCCCTCCACTTT

clone size: NA
J gene: TRBJ2-1
D gene: NA
CDR3 length: 16
V gene: TRBV4-3
CDR3 protein: CASSQDDRGFYNEQFF
CDR3 DNA: TGCGCCAGCAGCCAAGATGATAGGGGGTTCTACAATGAGCAGTTCTTC

clone size: few
J gene: TRBJ1-5
D gene: NA
CDR3 length: 15
V gene: TRBV10-1
CDR3 protein: CASSESRSSNQPQHF
CDR3 DNA: TGCGCCAGCAGTGAGTCGAGGTCGAGCAATCAGCCCCAGCATTTT

clone size: NA
J gene: TRBJ2-4
D gene: TRBD1
CDR3 length: 15
V gene: TRBV5-1
CDR3 protein: CASSYRTGGENSQYF
CDR3 DNA: TGCGCCAGCAGCTACCGGACAGGGGGGGAAAACAGTCAGTACTTC

clone size: once
J gene: TRBJ2-7
D gene: NA
CDR3 length: 14
V gene: TRBV6-5
CDR3 protein: CASRLRQSAYEQYF
CDR3 DNA: TGTGCCAGCAGGCTGAGACAGTCCGCCTACGAGCAGTACTTC

clone size: NA
J gene: TRBJ2-7
D gene: NA
CDR3 length: 15
V gene: TRBV19
CDR3 protein: CASKTQDAGPYEQYF
CDR3 DNA: TGTGCCAGTAAAACACAGGACGCGGGGCCTTACGAGCAGTACTTC

clone size: NA
J gene: TRBJ2-2
D gene: TRBD2
CDR3 length: 17
V gene: TRBV4-3
CDR3 protein: CASSQDIGRGGTGELFF
CDR3 DNA: TGCGCCAGCAGCCAAGACATCGGGCGGGGGGGCACCGGGGAGCTGTTTTTT